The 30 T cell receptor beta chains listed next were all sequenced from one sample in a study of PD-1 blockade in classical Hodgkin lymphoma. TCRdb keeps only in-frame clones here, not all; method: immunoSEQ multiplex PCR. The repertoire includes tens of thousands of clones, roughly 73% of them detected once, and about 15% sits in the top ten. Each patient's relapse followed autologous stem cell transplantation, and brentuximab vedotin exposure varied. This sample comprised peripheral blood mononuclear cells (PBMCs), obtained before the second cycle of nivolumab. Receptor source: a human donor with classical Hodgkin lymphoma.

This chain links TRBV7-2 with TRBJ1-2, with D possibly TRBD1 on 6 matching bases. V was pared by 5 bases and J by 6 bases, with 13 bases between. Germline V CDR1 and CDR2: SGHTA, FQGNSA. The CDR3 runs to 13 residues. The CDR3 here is CASSLRGGHGYTF. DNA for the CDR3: TGTGCCAGCAGCCTAAGAGGGGGGCATGGCTACACCTTC.

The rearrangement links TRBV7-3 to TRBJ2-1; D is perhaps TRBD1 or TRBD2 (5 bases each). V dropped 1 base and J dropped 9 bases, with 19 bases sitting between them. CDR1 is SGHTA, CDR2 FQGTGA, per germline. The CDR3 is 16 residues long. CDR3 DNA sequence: TGTGCCAGCAGCTTAAGAGGAGGTGAGGGGTTAGGTGAGCAGTTCTTC. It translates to CASSLRGGEGLGEQFF.

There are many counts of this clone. CDR3 DNA: TGTGCCAGCAGTATTAGGGGGCTGTATAGCAATCAGCCCCAGCATTTT. As protein: CASSIRGLYSNQPQHF. The genes are TRBV2 and TRBJ1-5, with 7 bases aligning to TRBD1. The CDR3 has 16 residues. Germline V gene lookup returns CDR1 SNHLY and CDR2 FYNNEI. The J segment lost 0 bases and the V segment lost 5 bases, leaving 7 bases of the junction unmatched.

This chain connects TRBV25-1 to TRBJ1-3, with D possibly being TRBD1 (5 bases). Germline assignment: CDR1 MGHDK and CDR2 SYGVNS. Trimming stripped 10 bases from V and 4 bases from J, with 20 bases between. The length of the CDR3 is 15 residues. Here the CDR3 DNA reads TGTGCCAACTCCGGGACCTCCGAGGGAGGAAACACCATATATTTT. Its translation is CANSGTSEGGNTIYF.

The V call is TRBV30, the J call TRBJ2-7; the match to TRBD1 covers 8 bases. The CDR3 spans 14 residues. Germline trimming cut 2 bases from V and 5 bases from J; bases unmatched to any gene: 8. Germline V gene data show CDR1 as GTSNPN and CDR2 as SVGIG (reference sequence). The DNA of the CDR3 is TGTGCCTGGAGTCATAGACAGGGGCTCCACGAGCAGTACTTC. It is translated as CAWSHRQGLHEQYF.

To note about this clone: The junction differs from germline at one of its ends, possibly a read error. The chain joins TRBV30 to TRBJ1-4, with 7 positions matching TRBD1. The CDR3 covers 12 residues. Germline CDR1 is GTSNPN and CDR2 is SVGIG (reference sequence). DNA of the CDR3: TGTGCCGGGAGACAGGGAAATGAAAAACTGTTTTTT. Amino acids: CAGRQGNEKLFF.

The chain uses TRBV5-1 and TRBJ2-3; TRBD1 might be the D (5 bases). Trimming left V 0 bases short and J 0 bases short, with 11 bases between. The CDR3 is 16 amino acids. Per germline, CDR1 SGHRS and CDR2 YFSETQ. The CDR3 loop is CASSLGGGTSTDTQYF. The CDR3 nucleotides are TGCGCCAGCAGCTTGGGGGGCGGCACTAGCACAGATACGCAGTATTTT.

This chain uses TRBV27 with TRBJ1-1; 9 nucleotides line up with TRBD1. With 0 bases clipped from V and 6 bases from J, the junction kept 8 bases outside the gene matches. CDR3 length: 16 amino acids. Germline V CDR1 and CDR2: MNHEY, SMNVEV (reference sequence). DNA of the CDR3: TGTGCCAGCAGTTTATCGATAGGGACAGGGAGGTCTGAAGCTTTCTTT. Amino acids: CASSLSIGTGRSEAFF.

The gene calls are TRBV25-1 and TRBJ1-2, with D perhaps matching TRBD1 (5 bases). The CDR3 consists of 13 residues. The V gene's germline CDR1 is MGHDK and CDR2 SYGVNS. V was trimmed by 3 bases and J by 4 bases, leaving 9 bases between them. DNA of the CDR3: TGTGCCAGCAGTGAGGCAGGGCTCTATGGCTACACCTTC. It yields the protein CASSEAGLYGYTF.

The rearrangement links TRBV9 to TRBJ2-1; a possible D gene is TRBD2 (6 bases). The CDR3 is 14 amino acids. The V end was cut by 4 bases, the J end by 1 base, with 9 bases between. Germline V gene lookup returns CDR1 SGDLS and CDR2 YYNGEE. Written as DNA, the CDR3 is TGTGCCAGCAGCATCGGGAGTTCCTACAATGAGCAGTTCTTC. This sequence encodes CASSIGSSYNEQFF.

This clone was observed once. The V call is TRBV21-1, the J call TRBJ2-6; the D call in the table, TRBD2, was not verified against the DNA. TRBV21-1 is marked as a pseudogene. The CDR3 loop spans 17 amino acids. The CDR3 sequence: CASSPLKRSSGANVLTF. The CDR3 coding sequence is TGTGCCAGCAGCCCCCTGAAGCGGAGCTCTGGGGCCAACGTCCTGACTTTC.

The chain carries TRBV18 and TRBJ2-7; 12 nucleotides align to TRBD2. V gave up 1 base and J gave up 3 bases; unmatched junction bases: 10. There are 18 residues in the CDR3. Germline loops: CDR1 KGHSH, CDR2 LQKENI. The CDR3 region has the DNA TGTGCCAGCTCACCACTGATCCTGGAGACTAGCGGGGGCTACGAGCAGTACTTC. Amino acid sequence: CASSPLILETSGGYEQYF.

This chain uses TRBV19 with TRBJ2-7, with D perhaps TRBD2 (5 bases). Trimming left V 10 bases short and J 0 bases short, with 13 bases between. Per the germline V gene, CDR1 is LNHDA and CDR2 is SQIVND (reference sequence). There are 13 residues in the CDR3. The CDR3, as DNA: TGTGCCACCCCCGAGGGTAGCTCCTACGAGCAGTACTTC. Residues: CATPEGSSYEQYF.

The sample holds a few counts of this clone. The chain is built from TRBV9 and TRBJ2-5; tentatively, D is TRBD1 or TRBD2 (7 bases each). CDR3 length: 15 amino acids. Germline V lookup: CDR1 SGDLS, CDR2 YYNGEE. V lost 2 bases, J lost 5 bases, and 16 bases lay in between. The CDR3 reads CASSVRGSGIETQYF. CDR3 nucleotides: TGTGCCAGCAGCGTCAGGGGGAGCGGGATCGAGACCCAGTACTTC. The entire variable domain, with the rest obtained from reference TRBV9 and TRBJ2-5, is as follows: DSGVTQTPKHLITATGQRVTLRCSPRSGDLSVYWYQQSLDQGLQFLIQYYNGEERAKGNILERFSAQQFPDLHSELNLSSLELGDSALYFCASSVRGSGIETQYFGPGTRLLVL.

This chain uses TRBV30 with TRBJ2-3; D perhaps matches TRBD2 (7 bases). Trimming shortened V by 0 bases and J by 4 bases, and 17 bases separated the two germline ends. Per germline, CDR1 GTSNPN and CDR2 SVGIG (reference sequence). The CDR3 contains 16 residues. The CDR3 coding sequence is TGTGCCTGGAGTGTAAGGGGGAGGGCCGCTTCAGATACGCAGTATTTT. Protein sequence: CAWSVRGRAASDTQYF.

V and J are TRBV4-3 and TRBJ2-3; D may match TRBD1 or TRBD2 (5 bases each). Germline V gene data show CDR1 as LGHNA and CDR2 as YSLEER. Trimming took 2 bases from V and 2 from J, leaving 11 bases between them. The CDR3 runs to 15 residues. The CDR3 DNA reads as TGCGCCAGCAGCCAACGGGGCACTTCCACAGATACGCAGTATTTT. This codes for CASSQRGTSTDTQYF.

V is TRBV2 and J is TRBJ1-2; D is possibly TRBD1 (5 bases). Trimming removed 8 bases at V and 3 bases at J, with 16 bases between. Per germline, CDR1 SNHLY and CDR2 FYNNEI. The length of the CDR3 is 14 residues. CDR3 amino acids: CASAGRETDYGYTF. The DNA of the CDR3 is TGTGCCAGCGCTGGTAGGGAGACAGACTATGGCTACACCTTC.

The CDR3 DNA follows: TGTGCCAGCAGCTTAAGACCGGTAGATACGCAGTATTTT. This translates into CASSLRPVDTQYF. The J gene is TRBJ2-3, the V gene TRBV9; D call uncertain. The CDR3 runs to 13 residues. Deletions cut 4 bases from V and 5 bases from J, with 11 bases between. Germline V lookup: CDR1 SGDLS, CDR2 YYNGEE.

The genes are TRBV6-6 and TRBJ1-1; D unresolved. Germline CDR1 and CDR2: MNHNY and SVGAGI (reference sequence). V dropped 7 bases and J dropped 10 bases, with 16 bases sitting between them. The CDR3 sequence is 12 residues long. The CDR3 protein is CASTDREVRAFF. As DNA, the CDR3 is TGTGCCAGCACGGATAGGGAGGTGAGAGCTTTCTTT.

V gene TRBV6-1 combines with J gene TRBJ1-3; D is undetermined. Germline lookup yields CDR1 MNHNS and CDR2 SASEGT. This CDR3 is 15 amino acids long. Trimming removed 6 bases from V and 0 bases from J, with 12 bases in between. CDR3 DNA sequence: TGTGCCAGCAGCCTAGACGGTGGCTCTGGAAACACCATATATTTT. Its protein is CASSLDGGSGNTIYF.

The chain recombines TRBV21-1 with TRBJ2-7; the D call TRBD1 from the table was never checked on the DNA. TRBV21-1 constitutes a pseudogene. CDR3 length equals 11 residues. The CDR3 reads CTHRGSYEQYF. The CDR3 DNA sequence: TGTACTCACAGGGGTTCCTACGAGCAGTACTTC.

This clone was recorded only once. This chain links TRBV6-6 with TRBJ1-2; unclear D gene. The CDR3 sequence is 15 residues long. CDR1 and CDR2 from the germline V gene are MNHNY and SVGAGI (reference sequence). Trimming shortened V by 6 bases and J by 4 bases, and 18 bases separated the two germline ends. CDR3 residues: CASRPGGGRGYGYTF. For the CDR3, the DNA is TGTGCCAGCAGACCAGGCGGCGGTCGCGGCTATGGCTACACCTTC.

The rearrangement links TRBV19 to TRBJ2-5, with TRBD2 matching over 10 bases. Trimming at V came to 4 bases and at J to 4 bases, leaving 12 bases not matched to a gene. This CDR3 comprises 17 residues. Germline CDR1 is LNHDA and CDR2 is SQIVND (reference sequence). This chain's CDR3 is CASSTLRLAGVGETQYF. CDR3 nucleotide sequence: TGTGCCAGTAGTACCCTTAGGCTAGCGGGAGTAGGAGAGACCCAGTACTTC.

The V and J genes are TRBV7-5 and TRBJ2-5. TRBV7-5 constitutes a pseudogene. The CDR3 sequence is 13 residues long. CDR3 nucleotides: TGTGTCAGAAGCTTAGAGTCCGAAGAGACCCAGTACTTC. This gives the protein CVRSLESEETQYF.

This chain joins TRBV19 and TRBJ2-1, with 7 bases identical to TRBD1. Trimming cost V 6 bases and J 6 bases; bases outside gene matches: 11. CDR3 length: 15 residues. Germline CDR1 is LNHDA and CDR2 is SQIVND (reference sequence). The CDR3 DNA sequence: TGTGCCAGTAGCCCCGACAGGGTCATCACCAATGAGCAGTTCTTC. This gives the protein CASSPDRVITNEQFF.

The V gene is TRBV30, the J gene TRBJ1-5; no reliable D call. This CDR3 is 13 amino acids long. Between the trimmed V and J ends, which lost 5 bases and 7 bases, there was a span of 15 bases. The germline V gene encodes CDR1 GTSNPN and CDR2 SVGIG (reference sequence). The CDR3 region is CAWDSDNGQPQHF. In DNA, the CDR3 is TGTGCCTGGGATTCCGATAATGGGCAGCCCCAGCATTTT.

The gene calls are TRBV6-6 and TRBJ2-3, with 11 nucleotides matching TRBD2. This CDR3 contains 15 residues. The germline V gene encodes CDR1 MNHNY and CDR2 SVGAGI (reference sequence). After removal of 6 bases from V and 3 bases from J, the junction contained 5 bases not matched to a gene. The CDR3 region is CASRGRTSGTDTQYF. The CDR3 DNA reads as TGTGCCAGCAGGGGAAGGACTAGCGGGACAGATACGCAGTATTTT.

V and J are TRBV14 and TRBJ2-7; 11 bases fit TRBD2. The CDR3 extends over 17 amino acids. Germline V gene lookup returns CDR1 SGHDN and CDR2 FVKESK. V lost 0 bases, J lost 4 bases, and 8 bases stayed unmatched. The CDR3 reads CASSQDRASGRKYEQYF. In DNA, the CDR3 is TGTGCCAGCAGCCAAGATCGGGCTAGCGGGAGGAAATACGAGCAGTACTTC.

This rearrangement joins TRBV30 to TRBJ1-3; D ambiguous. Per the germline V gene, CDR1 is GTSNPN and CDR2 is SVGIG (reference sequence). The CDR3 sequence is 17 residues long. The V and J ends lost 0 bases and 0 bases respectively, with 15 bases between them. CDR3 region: CAWSVTRWRTSGNTIYF. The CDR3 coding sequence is TGTGCCTGGAGTGTCACTCGGTGGCGGACCTCTGGAAACACCATATATTTT.

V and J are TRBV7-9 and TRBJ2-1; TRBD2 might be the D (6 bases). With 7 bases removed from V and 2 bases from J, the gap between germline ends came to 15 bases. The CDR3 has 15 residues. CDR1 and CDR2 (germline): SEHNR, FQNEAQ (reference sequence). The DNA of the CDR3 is TGTGCCAGCACCTTGCAGGCGGGGCCCTACAATGAGCAGTTCTTC. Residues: CASTLQAGPYNEQFF.